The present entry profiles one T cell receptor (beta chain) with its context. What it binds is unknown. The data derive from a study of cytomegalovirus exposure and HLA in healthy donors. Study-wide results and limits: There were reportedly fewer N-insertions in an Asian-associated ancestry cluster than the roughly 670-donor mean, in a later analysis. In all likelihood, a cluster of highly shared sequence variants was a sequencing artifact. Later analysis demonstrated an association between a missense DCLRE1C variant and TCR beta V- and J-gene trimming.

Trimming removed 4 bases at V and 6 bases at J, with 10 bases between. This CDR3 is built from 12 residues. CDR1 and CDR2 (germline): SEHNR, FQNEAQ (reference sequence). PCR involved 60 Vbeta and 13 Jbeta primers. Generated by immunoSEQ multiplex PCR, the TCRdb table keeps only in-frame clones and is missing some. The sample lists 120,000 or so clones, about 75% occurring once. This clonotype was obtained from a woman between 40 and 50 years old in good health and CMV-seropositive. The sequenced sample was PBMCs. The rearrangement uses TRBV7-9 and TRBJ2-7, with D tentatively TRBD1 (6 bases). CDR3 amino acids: CASSSAGVEQYF. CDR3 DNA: TGTGCCAGCAGCTCCGCAGGGGTCGAGCAGTACTTC.